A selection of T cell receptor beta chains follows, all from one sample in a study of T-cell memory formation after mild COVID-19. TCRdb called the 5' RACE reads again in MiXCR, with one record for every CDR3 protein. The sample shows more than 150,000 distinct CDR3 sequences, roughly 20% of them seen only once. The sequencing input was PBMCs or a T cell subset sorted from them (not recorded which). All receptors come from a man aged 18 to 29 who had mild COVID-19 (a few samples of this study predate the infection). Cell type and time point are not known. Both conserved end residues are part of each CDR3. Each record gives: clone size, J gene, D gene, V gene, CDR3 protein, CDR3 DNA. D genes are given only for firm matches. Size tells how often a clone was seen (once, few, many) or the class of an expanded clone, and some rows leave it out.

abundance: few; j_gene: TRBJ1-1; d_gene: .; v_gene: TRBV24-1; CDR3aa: CATSSYGFTEAFF; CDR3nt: TGTGCCACCAGTTCCTACGGTTTCACTGAAGCTTTCTTT
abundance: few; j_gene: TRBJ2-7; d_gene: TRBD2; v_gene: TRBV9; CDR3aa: CASSARSSGGYEQYF; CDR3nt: TGTGCCAGCAGCGCCCGCTCTAGCGGGGGGTACGAGCAGTACTTC
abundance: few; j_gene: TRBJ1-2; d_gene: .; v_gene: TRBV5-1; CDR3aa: CASSYDRRGYTF; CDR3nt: TGCGCCAGCAGCTACGACAGGCGGGGCTACACCTTC
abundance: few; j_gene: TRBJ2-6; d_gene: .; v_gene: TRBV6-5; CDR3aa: CASSYSASGANVLTF; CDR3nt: TGTGCCAGCAGTTACTCCGCCTCTGGGGCCAACGTCCTGACTTTC
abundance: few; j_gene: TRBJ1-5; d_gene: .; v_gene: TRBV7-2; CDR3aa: CASSLAGEQPQHF; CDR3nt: TGTGCCAGCAGCTTAGCGGGGGAACAGCCCCAGCATTTT
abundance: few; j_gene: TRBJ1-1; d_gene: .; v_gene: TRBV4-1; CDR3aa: CASSQSRHLNTEAFF; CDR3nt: TGCGCCAGCAGCCAAAGCCGACACCTCAACACTGAAGCTTTCTTT
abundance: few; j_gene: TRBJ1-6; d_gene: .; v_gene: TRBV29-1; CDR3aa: CSVAEGGDNSPLHF; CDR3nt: TGCAGCGTTGCTGAAGGCGGGGATAATTCACCCCTCCACTTT
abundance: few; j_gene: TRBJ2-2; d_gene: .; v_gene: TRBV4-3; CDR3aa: CASSSGRGTGELFF; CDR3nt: TGCGCCAGCAGCTCAGGCAGGGGCACCGGGGAGCTGTTTTTT
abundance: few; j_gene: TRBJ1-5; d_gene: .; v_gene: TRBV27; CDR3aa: CASSFGTTSNQPQHF; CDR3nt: TGTGCCAGCAGTTTCGGGACGACGTCTAATCAGCCCCAGCATTTT
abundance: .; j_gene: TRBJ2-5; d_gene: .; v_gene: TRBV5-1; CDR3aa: CASSRGGIQETQYF; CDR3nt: TGCGCCAGCAGTAGGGGGGGAATCCAAGAGACCCAGTACTTC
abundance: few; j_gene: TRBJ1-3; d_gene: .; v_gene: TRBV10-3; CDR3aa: CAISGTSGNTIYF; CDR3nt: TGTGCCATCAGCGGAACCTCTGGAAACACCATATATTTT
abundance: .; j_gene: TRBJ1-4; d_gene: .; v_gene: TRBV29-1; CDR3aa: CSAEKQGGEKLFF; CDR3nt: TGCAGCGCTGAGAAACAGGGAGGTGAAAAACTGTTTTTT
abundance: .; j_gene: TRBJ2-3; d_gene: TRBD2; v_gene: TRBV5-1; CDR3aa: CASTHQGTSGSTDTQYF; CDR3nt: TGCGCCAGCACCCATCAAGGCACTAGCGGATCCACAGATACGCAGTATTTT
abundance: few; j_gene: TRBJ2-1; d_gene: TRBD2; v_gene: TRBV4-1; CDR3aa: CASRSGLAGNNEQFF; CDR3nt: TGCGCCAGCAGATCGGGACTAGCGGGGAACAATGAGCAGTTCTTC
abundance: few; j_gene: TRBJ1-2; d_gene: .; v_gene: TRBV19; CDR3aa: CASTGTAKPGYTF; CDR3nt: TGTGCCAGTACCGGGACGGCAAAACCAGGCTACACCTTC
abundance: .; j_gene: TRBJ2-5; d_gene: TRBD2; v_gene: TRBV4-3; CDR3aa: CASSPVVAGETQYF; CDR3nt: TGCGCCAGCAGCCCCGTGGTAGCGGGGGAGACCCAGTACTTC
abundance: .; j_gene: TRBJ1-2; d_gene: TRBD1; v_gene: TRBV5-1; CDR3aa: CASSLGFGTAYGYTF; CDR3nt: TGCGCCAGCAGCTTGGGTTTTGGGACAGCTTATGGCTACACCTTC
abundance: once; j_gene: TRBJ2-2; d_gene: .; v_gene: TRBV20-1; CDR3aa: CSAPRAGNTNTGELFF; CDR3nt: TGCAGTGCCCCGAGGGCGGGAAACACGAACACCGGGGAGCTGTTTTTT
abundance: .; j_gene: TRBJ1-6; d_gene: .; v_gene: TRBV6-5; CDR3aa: CASSYGAGRGSPLHF; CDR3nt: TGTGCCAGCAGTTACGGGGCAGGGCGGGGATCACCCCTCCACTTT
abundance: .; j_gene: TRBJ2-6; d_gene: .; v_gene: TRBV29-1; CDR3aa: CSVAGKRSSGANVLTF; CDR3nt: TGCAGCGTGGCGGGCAAGAGATCGTCTGGGGCCAACGTCCTGACTTTC
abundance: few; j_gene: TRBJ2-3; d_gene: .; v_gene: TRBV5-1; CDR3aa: CASSSQTEASRYF; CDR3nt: TGCGCCAGCAGCTCCCAGACAGAGGCCTCCCGGTATTTT
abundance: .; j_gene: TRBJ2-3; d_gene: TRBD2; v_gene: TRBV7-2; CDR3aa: CASILRLAGGYTDTQYF; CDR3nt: TGTGCCAGCATCCTAAGGCTGGCGGGGGGTTACACAGATACGCAGTATTTT
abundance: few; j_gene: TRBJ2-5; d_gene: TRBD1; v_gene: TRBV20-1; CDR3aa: CSARERDRGQETQYF; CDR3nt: TGCAGTGCTCGCGAGAGGGACAGGGGGCAAGAGACCCAGTACTTC
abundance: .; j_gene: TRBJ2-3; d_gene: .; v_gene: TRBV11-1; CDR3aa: CASSPRARADTQYF; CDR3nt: TGTGCCAGCAGCCCCCGGGCCAGGGCAGATACGCAGTATTTT
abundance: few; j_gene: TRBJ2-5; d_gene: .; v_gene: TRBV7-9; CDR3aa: CASSLSGDGETQYF; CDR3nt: TGTGCCAGCAGCTTATCGGGGGACGGAGAGACCCAGTACTTC
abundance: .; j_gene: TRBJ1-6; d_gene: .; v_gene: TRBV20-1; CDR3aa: CSARGTVGSPLHF; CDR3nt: TGCAGTGCTAGAGGGACGGTGGGATCACCCCTCCACTTT